This T cell receptor (beta chain) stems from a study of T cells after yellow fever vaccination. Study-wide points: Once the booster was given, most primary-vaccination clones reappeared, at approximately 97% for CD4 and 88% for CD8. Researchers report a weaker secondary response that nonetheless peaked faster, day 5 versus 15. Clonotypes shared by both compartments, CD4 and CD8, made up a small share.

One entry per CDR3 protein, called by TCRdb with MiXCR from the 5' RACE reads. Of around 310,000 distinct CDR3 sequences in the sample, roughly 3.5% are singletons; the top ten hold about 20%. This clonotype was observed a few times. The antigen is not known. This sequence was found in a man aged 18 to 35 who received the YFV17D yellow fever vaccine. The sample in question was PBMCs, obtained on the day of the yellow fever booster vaccination.

CDR3 DNA: TGTGCCAGCAGCACGACAGGGAGTAATTCACCCCTCCACTTT. This codes for CASSTTGSNSPLHF. J is TRBJ1-6 and V is TRBV3-1; TRBD1 matches 7 bases. The CDR3 totals 14 residues. Trimming removed 5 bases from V and 6 bases from J; junction bases left unmatched: 4. Germline CDR1 and CDR2: LGHDT and YNNKEL (reference sequence). Variable domain in full (rest from reference TRBV3-1 and TRBJ1-6): DTAVSQTPKYLVTQMGNDKSIKCEQNLGHDTMYWYKQDSKKFLKIMFSYNNKELIINETVPNRFSPKSPDKAHLNLHINSLELGDSAVYFCASSTTGSNSPLHFGNGTRLTVT.